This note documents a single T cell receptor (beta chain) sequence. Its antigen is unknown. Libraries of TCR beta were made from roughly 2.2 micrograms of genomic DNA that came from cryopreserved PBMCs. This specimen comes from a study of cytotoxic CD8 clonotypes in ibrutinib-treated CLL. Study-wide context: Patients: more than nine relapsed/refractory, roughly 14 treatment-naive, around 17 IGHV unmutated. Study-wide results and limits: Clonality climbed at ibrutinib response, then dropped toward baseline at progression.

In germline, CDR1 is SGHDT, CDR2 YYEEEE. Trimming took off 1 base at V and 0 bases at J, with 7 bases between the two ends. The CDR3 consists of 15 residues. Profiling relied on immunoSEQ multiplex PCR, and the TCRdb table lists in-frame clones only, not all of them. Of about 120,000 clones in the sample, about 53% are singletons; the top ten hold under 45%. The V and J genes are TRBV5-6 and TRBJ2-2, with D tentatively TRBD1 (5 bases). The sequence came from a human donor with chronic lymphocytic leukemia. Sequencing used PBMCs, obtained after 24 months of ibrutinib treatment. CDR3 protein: CASSLWGANTGELFF. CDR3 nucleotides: TGTGCCAGCAGCTTGTGGGGCGCGAACACCGGGGAGCTGTTTTTT.